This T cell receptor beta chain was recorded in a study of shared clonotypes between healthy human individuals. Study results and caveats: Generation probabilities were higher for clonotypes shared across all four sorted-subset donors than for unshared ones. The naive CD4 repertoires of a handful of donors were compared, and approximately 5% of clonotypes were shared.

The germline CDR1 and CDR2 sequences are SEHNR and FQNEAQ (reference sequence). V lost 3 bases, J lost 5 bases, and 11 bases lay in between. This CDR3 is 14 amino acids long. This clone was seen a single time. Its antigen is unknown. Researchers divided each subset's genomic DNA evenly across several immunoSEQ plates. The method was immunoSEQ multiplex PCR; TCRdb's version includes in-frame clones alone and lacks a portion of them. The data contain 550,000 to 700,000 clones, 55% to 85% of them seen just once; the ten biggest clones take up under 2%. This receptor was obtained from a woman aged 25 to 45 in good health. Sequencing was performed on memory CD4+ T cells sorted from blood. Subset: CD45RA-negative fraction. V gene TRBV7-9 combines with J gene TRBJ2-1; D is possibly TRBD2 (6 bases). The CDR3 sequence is CASSFGEVNNEQFF. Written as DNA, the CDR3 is TGTGCCAGCAGCTTCGGGGAGGTAAACAATGAGCAGTTCTTC.